This T cell receptor beta chain was documented in a study of shared clonotypes between healthy human individuals. DNA at approximately 200 ng, 25,000 to 35,000 T cell genomes, went into sorted-subset replicate PCRs. The data were produced by immunoSEQ multiplex PCR, yet TCRdb's version contains in-frame clones alone and is incomplete. The sample lists around 1.6 million clones; 95% to 99% were seen once. Findings and caveats of the study: Sorted-subset sequencing was shown by rarefaction to be incomplete despite large depth. Sharing across several donors was seen in roughly 5% of naive CD4 clonotypes.

About this clone itself: The antigen remains undetermined.

The CDR3 runs 11 residues. The ends lost 4 bases at V and 9 bases at J; junction bases unmatched: 3. CDR1 is SQVTM, CDR2 ANQGSEA, per germline. The V call is TRBV29-1, the J call TRBJ2-5; 9 nucleotides agree with TRBD2. The specimen sequenced was naive CD4+ T cells sorted from blood. Subset in this sample: CD45RA+ positively selected. The clonotype was recovered from a man between 25 and 39 years old in good health. The CDR3 sequence is CSVGSGSPQYF. Written as DNA, the CDR3 is TGCAGCGTTGGTAGCGGGAGCCCCCAGTACTTC. Together with reference TRBV29-1 and TRBJ2-5, the CDR3 gives the full variable domain: SAVISQKPSRDICQRGTSLTIQCQVDSQVTMMFWYRQQPGQSLTLIATANQGSEATYESGFVIDKFPISRPNLTFSTLTVSNMSPEDSSIYLCSVGSGSPQYFGPGTRLLVL.